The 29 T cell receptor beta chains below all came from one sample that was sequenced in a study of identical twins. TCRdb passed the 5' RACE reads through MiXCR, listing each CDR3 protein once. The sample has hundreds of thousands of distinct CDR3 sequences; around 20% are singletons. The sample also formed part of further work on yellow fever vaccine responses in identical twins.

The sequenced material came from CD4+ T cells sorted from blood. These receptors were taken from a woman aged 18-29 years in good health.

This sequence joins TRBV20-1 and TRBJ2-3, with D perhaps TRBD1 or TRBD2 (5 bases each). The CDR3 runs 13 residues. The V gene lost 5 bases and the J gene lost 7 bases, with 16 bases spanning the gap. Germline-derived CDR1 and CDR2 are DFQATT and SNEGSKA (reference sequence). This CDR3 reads CSAQLGVKYTQYF. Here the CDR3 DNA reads TGCAGTGCTCAACTAGGGGTTAAGTATACGCAGTATTTT.

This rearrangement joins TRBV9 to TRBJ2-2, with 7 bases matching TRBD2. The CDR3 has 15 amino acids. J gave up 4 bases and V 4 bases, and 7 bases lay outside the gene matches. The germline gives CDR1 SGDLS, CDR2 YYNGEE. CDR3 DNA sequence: TGTGCCAGCAGCTGGGAGGGCGACGGCACCGGGGAGCTGTTTTTT. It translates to CASSWEGDGTGELFF.

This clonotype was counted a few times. The CDR3 coding sequence is TGCAGCGTTGAATTACGAGTAACTTCTGGGGGATTCGTGGGCGGGAATAAGTACAATGAGCAGTTCTTC. Translation gives CSVELRVTSGGFVGGNKYNEQFF. V gene TRBV29-1 combines with J gene TRBJ2-1; possible D gene TRBD2, 6 bases. CDR3 size: 23 residues. Germline V gene sequence: CDR1 SQVTM, CDR2 ANQGSEA. Trimming removed 2 bases from V and 4 bases from J, with 39 bases in between.

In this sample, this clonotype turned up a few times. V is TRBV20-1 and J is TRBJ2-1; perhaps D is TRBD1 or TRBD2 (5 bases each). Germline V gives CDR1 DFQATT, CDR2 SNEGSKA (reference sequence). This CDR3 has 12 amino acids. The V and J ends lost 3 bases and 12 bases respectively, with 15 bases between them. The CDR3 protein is CSASPSRGAQFF. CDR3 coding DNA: TGCAGTGCTAGTCCCAGTCGGGGCGCGCAGTTCTTC.

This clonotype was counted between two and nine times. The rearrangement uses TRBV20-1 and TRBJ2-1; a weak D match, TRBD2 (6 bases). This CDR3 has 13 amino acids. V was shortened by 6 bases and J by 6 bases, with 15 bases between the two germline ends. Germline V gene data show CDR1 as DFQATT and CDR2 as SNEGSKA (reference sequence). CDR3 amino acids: CSAFWTIPNEQFF. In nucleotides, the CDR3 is TGCAGTGCCTTTTGGACTATCCCCAATGAGCAGTTCTTC.

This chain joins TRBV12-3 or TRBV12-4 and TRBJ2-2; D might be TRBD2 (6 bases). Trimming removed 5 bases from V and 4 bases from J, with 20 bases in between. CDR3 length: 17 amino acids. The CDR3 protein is CASSHSRASVSTGELFF. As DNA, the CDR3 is TGTGCCAGCAGTCACTCCCGGGCTAGCGTGAGCACCGGGGAGCTGTTTTTT.

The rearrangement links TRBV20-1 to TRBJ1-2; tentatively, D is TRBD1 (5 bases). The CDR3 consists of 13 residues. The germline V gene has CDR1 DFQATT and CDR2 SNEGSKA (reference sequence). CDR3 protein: CRGFGHLNYGYTF. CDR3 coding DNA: TGCAGGGGGTTTGGACACTTAAACTATGGCTACACCTTC.

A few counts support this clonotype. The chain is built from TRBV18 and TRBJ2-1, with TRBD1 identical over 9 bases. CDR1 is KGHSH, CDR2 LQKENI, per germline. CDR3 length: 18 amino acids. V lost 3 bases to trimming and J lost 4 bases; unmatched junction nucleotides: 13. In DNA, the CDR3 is TGTGCCAGCTCACCGAGACTACCGGGACAGGGCCTTTACAATGAGCAGTTCTTC. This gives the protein CASSPRLPGQGLYNEQFF.

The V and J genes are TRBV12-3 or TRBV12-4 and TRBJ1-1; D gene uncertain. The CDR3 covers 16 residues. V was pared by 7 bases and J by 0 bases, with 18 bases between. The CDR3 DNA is TGTGCCAGCACCTTAGCGGCAGCCGCCGTGAACACTGAAGCTTTCTTT. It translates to CASTLAAAAVNTEAFF.

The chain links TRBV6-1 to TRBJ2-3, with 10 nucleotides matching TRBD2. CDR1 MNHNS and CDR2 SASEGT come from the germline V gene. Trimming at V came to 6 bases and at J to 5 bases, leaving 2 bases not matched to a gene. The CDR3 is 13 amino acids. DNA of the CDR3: TGTGCCAGCAGAATAGCGGGGGGAGATACGCAGTATTTT. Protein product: CASRIAGGDTQYF.

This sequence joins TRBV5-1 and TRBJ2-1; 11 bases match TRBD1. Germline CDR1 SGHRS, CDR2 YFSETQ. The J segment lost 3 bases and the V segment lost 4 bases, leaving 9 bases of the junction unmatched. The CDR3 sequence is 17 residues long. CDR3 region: CASSPHSGTGGYNEQFF. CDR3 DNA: TGCGCCAGCAGCCCGCATTCCGGGACAGGGGGCTACAATGAGCAGTTCTTC.

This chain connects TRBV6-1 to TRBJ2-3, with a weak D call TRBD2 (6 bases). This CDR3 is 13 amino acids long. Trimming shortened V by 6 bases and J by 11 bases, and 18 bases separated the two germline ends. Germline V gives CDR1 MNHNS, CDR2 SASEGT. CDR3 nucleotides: TGTGCCAGCAGGGGGGACGGGACTGGCGGGCAGTATTTT. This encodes CASRGDGTGGQYF.

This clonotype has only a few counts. CDR3 coding DNA: TGTGCCAGCAACAGAGGTACGAACACCGGGGAGCTGTTTTTT. Translating it yields CASNRGTNTGELFF. J is TRBJ2-2 and V is TRBV25-1; no reliable D call. The CDR3 is 14 residues long. The germline V and J ends were trimmed by 7 bases and 0 bases, with 9 bases remaining between them. Per germline, CDR1 MGHDK and CDR2 SYGVNS.

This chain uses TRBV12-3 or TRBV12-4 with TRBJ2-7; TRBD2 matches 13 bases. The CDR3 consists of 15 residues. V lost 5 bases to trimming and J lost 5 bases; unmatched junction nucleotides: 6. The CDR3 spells CASSRTSGSVDEQYF. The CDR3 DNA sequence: TGTGCCAGCAGTCGGACTAGCGGGAGTGTGGACGAGCAGTACTTC.

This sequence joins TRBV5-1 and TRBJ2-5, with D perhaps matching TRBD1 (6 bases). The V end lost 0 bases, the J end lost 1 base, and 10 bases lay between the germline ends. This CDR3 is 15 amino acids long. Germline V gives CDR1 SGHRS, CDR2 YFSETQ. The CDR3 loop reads CASSLGDTIQETQYF. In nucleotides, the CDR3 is TGCGCCAGCAGCTTGGGGGACACGATCCAAGAGACCCAGTACTTC. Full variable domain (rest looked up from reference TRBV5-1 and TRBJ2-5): KAGVTQTPRYLIKTRGQQVTLSCSPISGHRSVSWYQQTPGQGLQFLFEYFSETQRNKGNFPGRFSGRQFSNSRSEMNVSTLELGDSALYLCASSLGDTIQETQYFGPGTRLLVL.

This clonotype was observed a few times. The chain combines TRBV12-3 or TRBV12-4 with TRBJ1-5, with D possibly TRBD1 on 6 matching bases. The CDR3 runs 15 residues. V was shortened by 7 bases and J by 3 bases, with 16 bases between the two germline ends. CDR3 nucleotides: TGTGCCAGCACCCAGGGGCAGGGGCTCAATCAGCCCCAGCATTTT. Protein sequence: CASTQGQGLNQPQHF.

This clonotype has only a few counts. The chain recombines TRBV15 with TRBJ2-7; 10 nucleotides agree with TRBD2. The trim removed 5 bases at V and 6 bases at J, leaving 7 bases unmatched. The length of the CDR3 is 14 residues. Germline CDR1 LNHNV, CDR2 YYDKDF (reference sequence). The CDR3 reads CATSPRTSGSEQYV. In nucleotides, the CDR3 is TGTGCCACCAGCCCTCGGACTAGCGGCTCCGAGCAGTACGTC.

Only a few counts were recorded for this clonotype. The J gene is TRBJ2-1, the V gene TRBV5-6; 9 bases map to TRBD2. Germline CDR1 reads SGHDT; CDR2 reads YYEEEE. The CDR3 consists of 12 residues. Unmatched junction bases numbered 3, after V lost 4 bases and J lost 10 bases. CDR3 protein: CASSQTSGEQFF. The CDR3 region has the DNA TGTGCCAGCAGCCAAACTAGCGGGGAGCAGTTCTTC.

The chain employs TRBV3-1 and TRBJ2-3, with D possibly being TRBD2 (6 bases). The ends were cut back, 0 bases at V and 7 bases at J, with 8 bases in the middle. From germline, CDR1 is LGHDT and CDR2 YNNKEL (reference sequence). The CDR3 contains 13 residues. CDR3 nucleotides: TGTGCCAGCAGCCAAGATGGGGGGAATACGCAGTATTTT. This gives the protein CASSQDGGNTQYF.

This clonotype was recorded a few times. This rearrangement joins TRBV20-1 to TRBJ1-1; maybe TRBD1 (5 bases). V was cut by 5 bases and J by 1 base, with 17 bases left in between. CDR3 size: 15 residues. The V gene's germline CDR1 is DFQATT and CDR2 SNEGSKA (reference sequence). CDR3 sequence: CSAPRGGAQNTEAFF. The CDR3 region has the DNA TGCAGTGCTCCCCGTGGCGGGGCCCAGAACACTGAAGCTTTCTTT.

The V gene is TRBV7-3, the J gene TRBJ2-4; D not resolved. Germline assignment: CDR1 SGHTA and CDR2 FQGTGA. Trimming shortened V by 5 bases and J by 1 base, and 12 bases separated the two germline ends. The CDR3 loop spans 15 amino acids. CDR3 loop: CASSLGVEAKNIQYF. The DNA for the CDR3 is TGTGCCAGCAGCCTGGGCGTGGAGGCCAAAAACATTCAGTACTTC.

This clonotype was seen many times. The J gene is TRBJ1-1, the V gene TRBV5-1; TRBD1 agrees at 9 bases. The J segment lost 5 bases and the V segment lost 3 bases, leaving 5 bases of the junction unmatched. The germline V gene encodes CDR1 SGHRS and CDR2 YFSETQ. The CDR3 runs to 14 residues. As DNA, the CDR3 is TGCGCCAGCAGCTCAGGGACAGGGTTAACTGAAGCTTTCTTT. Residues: CASSSGTGLTEAFF.

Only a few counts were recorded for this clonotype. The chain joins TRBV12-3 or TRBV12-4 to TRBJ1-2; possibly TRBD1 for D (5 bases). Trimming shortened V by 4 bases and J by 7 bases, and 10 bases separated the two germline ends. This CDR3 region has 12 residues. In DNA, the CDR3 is TGTGCCAGCAGTTCGGGGGGGTTTGGCTACACCTTC. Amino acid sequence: CASSSGGFGYTF.

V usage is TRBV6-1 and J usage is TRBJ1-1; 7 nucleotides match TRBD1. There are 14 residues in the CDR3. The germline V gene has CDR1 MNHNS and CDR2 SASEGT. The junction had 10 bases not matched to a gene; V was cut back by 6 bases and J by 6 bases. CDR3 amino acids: CASRIRGLVAEAFF. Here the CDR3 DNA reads TGTGCCAGCAGAATCAGGGGGTTAGTCGCTGAAGCTTTCTTT.

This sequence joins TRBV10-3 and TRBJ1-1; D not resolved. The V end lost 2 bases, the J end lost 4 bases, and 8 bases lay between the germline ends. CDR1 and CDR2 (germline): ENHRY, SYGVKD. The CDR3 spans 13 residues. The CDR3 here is CAISERPGTEAFF. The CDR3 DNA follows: TGTGCCATCAGTGAGCGCCCCGGCACTGAAGCTTTCTTT.

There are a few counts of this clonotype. Here the CDR3 reads CSASRGRAPNEQFF. The CDR3 DNA sequence: TGCAGTGCTAGTCGGGGGAGGGCCCCCAATGAGCAGTTCTTC. The chain combines TRBV20-1 with TRBJ2-1; 7 bases fit TRBD2. CDR1 DFQATT and CDR2 SNEGSKA come from the germline V gene (reference sequence). This CDR3 is built from 14 residues. With 3 bases clipped from V and 6 bases from J, the junction kept 8 bases outside the gene matches.

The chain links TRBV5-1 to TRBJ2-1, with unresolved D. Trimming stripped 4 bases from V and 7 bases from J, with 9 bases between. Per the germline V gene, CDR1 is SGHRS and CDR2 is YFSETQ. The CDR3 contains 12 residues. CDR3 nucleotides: TGCGCCAGCAGCGGGCAGGTGAATGAGCAGTTCTTC. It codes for CASSGQVNEQFF. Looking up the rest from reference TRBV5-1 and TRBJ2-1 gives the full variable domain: KAGVTQTPRYLIKTRGQQVTLSCSPISGHRSVSWYQQTPGQGLQFLFEYFSETQRNKGNFPGRFSGRQFSNSRSEMNVSTLELGDSALYLCASSGQVNEQFFGPGTRLTVL.

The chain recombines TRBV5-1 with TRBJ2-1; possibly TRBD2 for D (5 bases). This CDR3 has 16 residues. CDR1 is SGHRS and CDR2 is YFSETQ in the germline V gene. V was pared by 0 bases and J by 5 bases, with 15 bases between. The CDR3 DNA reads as TGCGCCAGCAGCTTGGCCGCGAGCGGAGAGGACAATGAGCAGTTCTTC. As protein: CASSLAASGEDNEQFF.

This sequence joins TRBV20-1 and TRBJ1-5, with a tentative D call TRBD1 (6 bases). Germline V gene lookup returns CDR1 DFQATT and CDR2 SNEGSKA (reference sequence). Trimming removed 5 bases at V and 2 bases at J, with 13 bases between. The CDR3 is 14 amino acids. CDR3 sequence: CSAPPGVGNQPQHF. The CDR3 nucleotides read TGCAGTGCTCCTCCAGGGGTGGGCAATCAGCCCCAGCATTTT.